These 3 T cell receptor beta chains came from one sample sequenced in a study of OX40 agonist ivuxolimab in advanced cancers. The table came from immunoSEQ multiplex PCR; TCRdb's copy has only in-frame clones and leaves some out. The repertoire holds some 30,000 clones, with around 93% as singletons. Specimen: CD4+ or CD8+ T cells sorted from blood, collected in a trial of the OX40 agonist ivuxolimab. The source of these receptors is an adult with an advanced solid tumor such as melanoma, head and neck, liver or kidney cancer.

The chain uses TRBV19 and TRBJ2-7, with TRBD2 matching over 9 bases. Trimming removed 1 base from V and 0 bases from J; junction bases left unmatched: 7. CDR1 is LNHDA and CDR2 is SQIVND in the germline V gene (reference sequence). The CDR3 runs to 17 residues. CDR3 coding DNA: TGTGCCAGTAGTATAGTCTTGACTAGCGGTTACTCCTACGAGCAGTACTTC. It is translated as CASSIVLTSGYSYEQYF.

The chain has TRBV5-6 and TRBJ2-7, with D possibly TRBD2 on 5 matching bases. Trimming took off 5 bases at V and 0 bases at J, with 18 bases between the two ends. In germline, CDR1 is SGHDT, CDR2 YYEEEE. This CDR3 is built from 16 residues. CDR3: CASRAGGLSPSYEQYF. The CDR3 nucleotides read TGTGCCAGCAGGGCCGGAGGATTGTCGCCCTCCTACGAGCAGTACTTC. The full variable domain, its missing parts supplied by reference TRBV5-6 and TRBJ2-7, is DAGVTQSPTHLIKTRGQQVTLRCSPKSGHDTVSWYQQALGQGPQFIFQYYEEEERQRGNFPDRFSGHQFPNYSSELNVNALLLGDSALYLCASRAGGLSPSYEQYFGPGTRLTVT.

The chain employs TRBV28 and TRBJ1-1, with D unclear. Between the trimmed V and J ends, which lost 3 bases and 4 bases, there was a span of 12 bases. Germline loops: CDR1 MDHEN, CDR2 SYDVKM. CDR3 size: 14 residues. For the CDR3, the DNA is TGTGCCAGCAGTTTCCCCACCAGTAGCACTGAAGCTTTCTTT. Translating gives CASSFPTSSTEAFF.